This passage covers 10 T cell receptor beta chains from one sample sequenced in a study of blood T cell repertoires in COVID-19. The data were produced by immunoSEQ multiplex PCR, yet TCRdb's version contains in-frame clones alone and is incomplete. The sample carries about 470,000 clones, approximately 86% recorded once. Sequencing input: PBMCs or T cells enriched from blood (not recorded which). These receptors came from a woman aged 18-29 years who had recovered from COVID-19.

The chain joins TRBV6-5 to TRBJ1-2, with 8 bases matching TRBD1. The CDR3 covers 13 residues. Trimming at V came to 5 bases and at J to 8 bases, leaving 7 bases not matched to a gene. Germline CDR1 is MNHEY and CDR2 is SVGAGI. The CDR3 DNA reads TGTGCCAGCAGTCGGGGTGGACAGGGAGGCTACACCTTC. Translated, it gives CASSRGGQGGYTF.

This chain uses TRBV7-9 with TRBJ2-1; 13 bases fit TRBD2. Germline V lookup: CDR1 SEHNR, CDR2 FQNEAQ (reference sequence). This CDR3 is 19 amino acids long. Losses at the gene ends were 3 bases for V and 5 bases for J; bases not matched to a gene: 13. CDR3: CASSFSATGTSGINNEQFF. Written as DNA, the CDR3 is TGTGCCAGCAGCTTTTCCGCTACCGGGACTAGCGGGATAAACAATGAGCAGTTCTTC.

With regard to this clone: Its ends do not fully match the called genes, so a read error is possible. The DNA for the CDR3 is TGTGCCTGTAGACAGGGGCCCGCCCGGGATTCACCCCTCCACTTT. It yields the protein CACRQGPARDSPLHF. The chain carries TRBV19 and TRBJ1-6, with TRBD1 identical over 8 bases. The CDR3 runs 15 residues. CDR1 is LNHDA and CDR2 is SQIVND in the germline V gene (reference sequence).

This clone has just one count. The chain has TRBV6-5 and TRBJ1-2; possible D gene TRBD1, 6 bases. CDR1 is MNHEY, CDR2 SVGAGI, per germline. This CDR3 is built from 12 residues. The germline V and J ends were trimmed by 8 bases and 7 bases, with 14 bases remaining between them. The CDR3 DNA reads TGTGCCAGCTCACAGGGCTTTCTTGGCTACACCTTC. Its translation: CASSQGFLGYTF.

The chain has TRBV6-1 and TRBJ1-6; possible D gene TRBD1, 5 bases. The CDR3 consists of 15 residues. Germline CDR1 MNHNS, CDR2 SASEGT. V lost 3 bases and J 7 bases, leaving 13 bases between the germline ends. CDR3 protein: CASSEGGRGNSPLHF. DNA of the CDR3: TGTGCCAGCAGTGAGGGGGGAAGAGGAAATTCACCCCTCCACTTT.

The chain is built from TRBV19 and TRBJ1-3; a weak D match, TRBD1 (6 bases). The V end was cut by 10 bases, the J end by 1 base, with 14 bases between. The germline CDR1 and CDR2 sequences are LNHDA and SQIVND (reference sequence). The CDR3 loop spans 14 amino acids. Written as DNA, the CDR3 is TGTGCCACCATGACAGGTTCTTCTGGAAACACCATATATTTT. Its protein product is CATMTGSSGNTIYF.

The CDR3 sequence is CASSPGGWGPRPDTQYF. The CDR3 DNA follows: TGTGCCAGCAGCCCCGGCGGGTGGGGGCCCCGACCCGATACGCAGTATTTT. V and J are TRBV11-3 and TRBJ2-3, with a tentative D call TRBD1 (6 bases). The CDR3 length is 17 residues. Germline V gene lookup returns CDR1 SGHNT and CDR2 YENEEA. Trimming took off 5 bases at V and 6 bases at J, with 24 bases between the two ends.

On this clone: A junction boundary mismatches the germline segment, possibly from a read error. The chain uses TRBV7-7 and TRBJ1-2; possibly TRBD1 for D (5 bases). Germline lookup yields CDR1 SSHAT and CDR2 FNYEAQ (reference sequence). This CDR3 contains 13 residues. Here the CDR3 reads CAVRRGSRGDYTF. CDR3 nucleotide sequence: TGCGCCGTGCGGAGGGGCTCAAGGGGTGACTACACCTTC.

This clone showed up just a few times. The same CDR3 arises from other DNA sequences in this sample as well. V and J are TRBV12-3 or TRBV12-4 and TRBJ1-5; the match to TRBD1 covers 8 bases. Unmatched junction bases numbered 0, after V lost 2 bases and J lost 6 bases. The CDR3 extends over 13 amino acids. CDR3 nucleotide sequence: TGTGCCAGCAGTTTAACAGGGGGTCAGCCCCAGCATTTT. Its translation is CASSLTGGQPQHF.

The chain joins TRBV12-3 or TRBV12-4 to TRBJ1-1; 7 nucleotides align to TRBD1. V shed 3 bases, J shed 5 bases, and the junction held 3 bases outside the gene matches. The CDR3 totals 13 residues. The CDR3 bases are TGTGCCAGCAGTTTCGCGGGACAGACTGAAGCTTTCTTT. This codes for CASSFAGQTEAFF.